This passage covers 8 T cell receptor beta chains from one sample sequenced in a study of immune evolution from preneoplasia to lung adenocarcinoma. The method was immunoSEQ multiplex PCR; TCRdb's version includes in-frame clones alone and lacks a portion of them. The table lists approximately 11,000 clones, about 70% of them singletons. The material sequenced was FFPE normal lung tissue adjacent to the tumor. The receptors stem from a person between 60 and 70 years old with lung adenocarcinoma. Some clones in this sample may be carry-over from other donors' samples.

The chain joins TRBV6-5 to TRBJ2-3; 7 positions match TRBD2. The germline V gene has CDR1 MNHEY and CDR2 SVGAGI. Germline trimming cut 8 bases from V and 2 bases from J; bases unmatched to any gene: 10. The CDR3 is made up of 15 amino acids. The CDR3 DNA reads as TGTGCCAGCTCCCACCGGGGGGAAAACACAGATACGCAGTATTTT. It codes for CASSHRGENTDTQYF.

The J gene is TRBJ2-2, the V gene TRBV6-1; 9 bases line up with TRBD2. With V trimmed by 7 bases and J by 5 bases, 5 bases remained unmatched. Germline lookup yields CDR1 MNHNS and CDR2 SASEGT. The CDR3 extends over 14 amino acids. CDR3 nucleotides: TGTGCCAGCAAGTTAGCGGGAGATACCGGGGAGCTGTTTTTT. This translates into CASKLAGDTGELFF.

The chain recombines TRBV6-5 with TRBJ1-1; 7 nucleotides match TRBD1. The CDR3 loop spans 15 amino acids. Trimming at V came to 7 bases and at J to 4 bases, leaving 12 bases not matched to a gene. Germline V CDR1 and CDR2: MNHEY, SVGAGI. The CDR3 DNA reads TGTGCCAGCAAGACCGAATACAGGGGTGGCACTGAAGCTTTCTTT. This encodes CASKTEYRGGTEAFF.

The chain employs TRBV5-1 and TRBJ2-1; a weak D match, TRBD1 (6 bases). The V end lost 4 bases, the J end lost 1 base, and 9 bases lay between the germline ends. CDR3 length: 14 amino acids. Germline-derived CDR1 and CDR2 are SGHRS and YFSETQ. In nucleotides, the CDR3 is TGCGCCAGCAGCAACGGACAGTCCTACAATGAGCAGTTCTTC. Its translation is CASSNGQSYNEQFF.

The rearrangement uses TRBV30 and TRBJ2-4; perhaps TRBD1 as D (6 bases). Trimming shortened V by 1 base and J by 6 bases, and 7 bases separated the two germline ends. Germline loops: CDR1 GTSNPN, CDR2 SVGIG (reference sequence). The CDR3 is 12 amino acids. CDR3 sequence reads: CAWSEGVNIQYF. The CDR3, as DNA: TGTGCCTGGAGTGAGGGGGTAAACATTCAGTACTTC. The entire variable domain, with the rest obtained from reference TRBV30 and TRBJ2-4, is as follows: SQTIHQWPATLVQPVGSPLSLECTVEGTSNPNLYWYRQAAGRGLQLLFYSVGIGQISSEVPQNLSASRPQDRQFILSSKKLLLSDSGFYLCAWSEGVNIQYFGAGTRLSVL.

The chain has TRBV4-1 and TRBJ2-7; D is uncertain. V lost 0 bases and J 5 bases, leaving 14 bases between the germline ends. The CDR3 covers 15 residues. Germline V gives CDR1 MGHRA, CDR2 YSYEKL. The CDR3 here is CASSQDLGKSHEQYF. CDR3 DNA sequence: TGCGCCAGCAGCCAAGATCTGGGGAAATCCCACGAGCAGTACTTC.

The J gene is TRBJ2-5, the V gene TRBV5-1, with D perhaps TRBD1 or TRBD2 (6 bases each). Trimming took off 1 base at V and 4 bases at J, with 14 bases between the two ends. Looked up from germline, CDR1 is SGHRS and CDR2 is YFSETQ. This CDR3 comprises 15 residues. DNA for the CDR3: TGCGCCAGCAGCTTGCTAGGGGGGTGGACAGAGACCCAGTACTTC. Translated: CASSLLGGWTETQYF.

The chain has TRBV28 and TRBJ2-7, with TRBD1 matching 8 bases. The V and J ends lost 5 bases and 4 bases, in that order; junction bases with no gene match: 7. Germline CDR1 reads MDHEN; CDR2 reads SYDVKM. The CDR3 loop spans 14 amino acids. This CDR3 is CASSPGQGTYEQYF. The CDR3 DNA sequence: TGTGCCAGCAGTCCCGGACAGGGAACGTACGAGCAGTACTTC.